These 5 T cell receptor beta chains were all obtained from the same sample, sequenced in a study of shared clonotypes between healthy human individuals. Clones were sequenced by immunoSEQ multiplex PCR, and TCRdb holds only the in-frame ones, with some missing. The sample records 2 million to 3 million clones, roughly 93% being singletons. Sequencing was carried out using naive CD4+ T cells from PBMCs. The subset: CD45RA+ positively selected. All receptors derive from a man aged 18 to 35 in good health. Some clones in this sample may be carry-over from other donors' samples.

The CDR3 loop is CASSELLRDYGYTF. The CDR3 DNA follows: TGTGCCAGCAGTGAACTCCTAAGGGACTATGGCTACACCTTC. The chain carries TRBV28 and TRBJ1-2; D unclear. V lost 5 bases and J 3 bases, leaving 13 bases between the germline ends. Looked up from germline, CDR1 is MDHEN and CDR2 is SYDVKM. The CDR3 consists of 14 residues.

The rearrangement links TRBV27 to TRBJ2-7; TRBD1 aligns across 12 bases. Germline V gene data show CDR1 as MNHEY and CDR2 as SMNVEV (reference sequence). With V trimmed by 3 bases and J by 7 bases, 10 bases remained unmatched. This CDR3 is built from 16 residues. This CDR3 is CASSFQGQGAFGEQYF. The CDR3 nucleotides are TGTGCCAGCAGTTTTCAGGGACAGGGGGCTTTCGGAGAGCAGTACTTC.

The chain combines TRBV19 with TRBJ2-4, with 8 bases matching TRBD1. CDR3 length equals 14 residues. In germline, CDR1 is LNHDA, CDR2 SQIVND (reference sequence). The junction had 9 bases not matched to a gene; V was cut back by 6 bases and J by 8 bases. The CDR3 nucleotides are TGTGCCAGTAGGGCCAATCAGGGGGCGGACATTCAGTACTTC. Protein sequence: CASRANQGADIQYF.

The rearrangement links TRBV5-1 to TRBJ1-1; D is possibly TRBD1 (6 bases). V was cut by 0 bases and J by 5 bases, with 20 bases left in between. CDR3 length: 17 amino acids. Germline CDR1 SGHRS, CDR2 YFSETQ. The CDR3 sequence is CASSLGGGARWDTEAFF. DNA of the CDR3: TGCGCCAGCAGCTTGGGTGGGGGCGCAAGATGGGATACTGAAGCTTTCTTT.

The chain employs TRBV6-5 and TRBJ1-4; no definite D call. V was shortened by 11 bases and J by 7 bases, with 17 bases between the two germline ends. CDR1 is MNHEY, CDR2 SVGAGI, per germline. The CDR3 is made up of 13 amino acids. The chain's CDR3 is CASARARGEKLFF. Here the CDR3 DNA reads TGTGCCTCTGCGCGGGCGCGTGGTGAAAAACTGTTTTTT.